These T cell receptor beta chains were read from a single sample in a study of lymphopenia after photon versus proton radiotherapy. Sequenced by immunoSEQ multiplex PCR; TCRdb stores in-frame clones only, minus some. Here the sample spans fewer than 35,000 clones, under 90% being singletons. The sequences come from peripheral blood, collected from a patient treated with photon-based radiotherapy. The receptors originated from a woman between 45 and 65 years old with pancreatic cancer. Each CDR3 is given with its conserved first and last residue. Each record gives: CDR3 DNA, CDR3 protein, D gene, clone size, V gene, J gene. D genes are given only for firm matches. Size values are once, few and many counts, or a class for expanded clones, and some rows have none.

TGCAGCGTTGAACGGCAGAGCTATGGCTACACCTTC,CSVERQSYGYTF,-,-,TRBV29-1,TRBJ1-2
TGTGCCAGTAGTATAGGGGGGGGAGCGTCTAGCACAGATACGCAGTATTTT,CASSIGGGASSTDTQYF,TRBD2,once,TRBV19,TRBJ2-3
TGTGCCAGCTACGGCGGGACCGAGACAGGGGGCTTCGTACCCTACGAGCAGTACTTC,CASYGGTETGGFVPYEQYF,TRBD1,-,TRBV18,TRBJ2-7
TGTGCCAGCACCGTGGCCGCGAACTACGAGCAGTACTTC,CASTVAANYEQYF,-,-,TRBV28,TRBJ2-7
TGTGCCAGCAGCCCCGTATCCCACTCTACTTTGAATGAAAAACTGTTTTTT,CASSPVSHSTLNEKLFF,-,-,TRBV14,TRBJ1-4
TGCGCCAGCAGTCATCCAGCGGGAGGGCCGGGTACTTCCTACAATGAGCAGTTCTTC,CASSHPAGGPGTSYNEQFF,TRBD2,-,TRBV23-1,TRBJ2-1
TGTGCCAGCAGTGAAGAGGGGGGCAGATACAATGAGCAGTTCTTC,CASSEEGGRYNEQFF,-,-,TRBV2,TRBJ2-1
TGTGCCAGCAGCCGGACTAGCGGGACCTCCTACGAGCAGTACTTC,CASSRTSGTSYEQYF,TRBD2,-,TRBV7-9,TRBJ2-7
TGTGCCAGCAGCTCGGGGCCGTCTGGGGGCGGTGAGCAGTTCTTC,CASSSGPSGGGEQFF,-,once,TRBV9,TRBJ2-1
TGTGCCAGCAGCTTAAGGCTAGCGGGAGACACAGATACGCAGTATTTT,CASSLRLAGDTDTQYF,TRBD2,-,TRBV7-2,TRBJ2-3
TGTGCCAGCTCACAGGGTTTCTATGGCTACACCTTC,CASSQGFYGYTF,-,-,TRBV18,TRBJ1-2
TGTGCCAGCAGCGGTACTAGCGGGAGAGCAGATACGCAGTATTTT,CASSGTSGRADTQYF,TRBD2,-,TRBV7-2,TRBJ2-3
TGTGCCAGCAGCTACTCGCCCACCGGGGAGCTGTTTTTT,CASSYSPTGELFF,-,-,TRBV5-6,TRBJ2-2
TGCGCCAGCAGCTTGACGCTGGGCCAAGAGACCCAGTACTTC,CASSLTLGQETQYF,-,-,TRBV5-1,TRBJ2-5
TGCGCCAGCAGCTTGTTAGGTCTAGCCCAATCCTACAATGAGCAGTTCTTC,CASSLLGLAQSYNEQFF,-,-,TRBV5-1,TRBJ2-1
TGTGCCAGCAGCTTATACCCGACGGCAGACGCTAACTATGGCTACACCTTC,CASSLYPTADANYGYTF,-,-,TRBV7-6,TRBJ1-2
TGTGCCAGCAGCTTAGGAGGGGCGGGAGGACCTTACAATGAGCAGTTCTTC,CASSLGGAGGPYNEQFF,TRBD2,few,TRBV7-9,TRBJ2-1
TGTGCCAGCAGCATTGCGGGCGAGCAGTACTTC,CASSIAGEQYF,-,-,TRBV5-6,TRBJ2-7
TGTGCCAGTAGTTCGGGAAAGGGACAGGGGGCTGACGAGCAGTACTTC,CASSSGKGQGADEQYF,TRBD1,-,TRBV19,TRBJ2-7
TGTGCCAGCTCACCAGGGGGCTACGAGCAGTACTTC,CASSPGGYEQYF,-,-,TRBV18,TRBJ2-7
TGTGCCAACTCACCGGGACAGGGGAGCAATCAGCCCCAGCATTTT,CANSPGQGSNQPQHF,TRBD1,-,TRBV18,TRBJ1-5
TGTGCCAGCTCACCACCTCGGACAGGGGGCCACGAGCAGTACTTC,CASSPPRTGGHEQYF,TRBD1,-,TRBV18,TRBJ2-7
TGTGCCAGCAGTTTTGGCCAGCGGGCTAGAGATACGCAGTATTTT,CASSFGQRARDTQYF,-,-,TRBV27,TRBJ2-3
TGTGCCAGCTGGCGGGGCCGCACTGACAGGGATGGCCACACCATATATTTT,CASWRGRTDRDGHTIYF,TRBD1,-,TRBV2,TRBJ1-3
TGTGCCTGGAGTCGTCGGGACAGGGATTCGGGTGAAGCTTTCTTT,CAWSRRDRDSGEAFF,TRBD1,-,TRBV30,TRBJ1-1
TGTGCCAGCAGTCTAACTAGCGGCAAAGAGACCCAGTACTTC,CASSLTSGKETQYF,TRBD2,-,TRBV6-6,TRBJ2-5
TGCGCCAGCGGGGCGGGAACCGGGGAGCTGTTTTTT,CASGAGTGELFF,-,once,TRBV10-1,TRBJ2-2
TGTGCCAGCAGTTTGACTAGCGCGCGCTACAATGAGCAGTTCTTC,CASSLTSARYNEQFF,TRBD2,once,TRBV28,TRBJ2-1
TGTGCCAGCAGCTTAGCTCAGGGTAACACTGAAGCTTTCTTT,CASSLAQGNTEAFF,-,once,TRBV11-2,TRBJ1-1
TGTGCCAGCAGCGTAGCTGGACTAGCGGTCACCGGGGAGCTGTTTTTT,CASSVAGLAVTGELFF,TRBD2,-,TRBV9,TRBJ2-2
TGTGCCAGCAGCTTAGGCGACGGCCCGAACACCATATATTTT,CASSLGDGPNTIYF,-,-,TRBV7-2,TRBJ1-3
TGTGCCAGCAGCTCATCCCCCGCGACTAACTACGAGCAGTACTTC,CASSSSPATNYEQYF,-,-,TRBV7-2,TRBJ2-7
TGTGCCAGCAGTTACTCGAGAGATAGCAATCAGCCCCAGCATTTT,CASSYSRDSNQPQHF,-,-,TRBV6-5,TRBJ1-5
TGTGCCTCTTCCCTAGCGGGAGGGCCCTCGGGAGCGCAGTTCTTC,CASSLAGGPSGAQFF,TRBD2,-,TRBV2,TRBJ2-1
TGCGCCAGCAGCTTGGCAGACTATTGGGGCGGGGAGCTGTTTTTT,CASSLADYWGGELFF,-,-,TRBV5-1,TRBJ2-2
TGTGCCAGCAGCTTAGTTGGACAGGGTCGCGAGCAGTACTTC,CASSLVGQGREQYF,TRBD1,few,TRBV13,TRBJ2-7
TGTGCCAGTAGTACTTATAGCGGGGAAAACAATGAGCAGTTCTTC,CASSTYSGENNEQFF,TRBD2,-,TRBV19,TRBJ2-1
TGTGCCTGGGATCCGGGGACCAACTCCTACAATGAGCAGTTCTTC,CAWDPGTNSYNEQFF,-,-,TRBV30,TRBJ2-1
TGTGCCAGCAGCTTGGGACAGGGGTTTGCAGATACGCAGTATTTT,CASSLGQGFADTQYF,TRBD1,-,TRBV5-6,TRBJ2-3
TGTGCCAGCAGTTTCTCACAGGGGACCAGCTCCTACGAGCAGTACTTC,CASSFSQGTSSYEQYF,TRBD1,once,TRBV27,TRBJ2-7
TGTGCCAGCAGCTTCGGACAGGGAAACATTCAGTACTTC,CASSFGQGNIQYF,TRBD1,-,TRBV11-2,TRBJ2-4
TGTGCCAGCAGCCAAGCCTACGAGCAGTACTTC,CASSQAYEQYF,-,-,TRBV14,TRBJ2-7
TGCGCCAGCAGCCAAGATAGGCTGGGAGGAGAGACCCAGTACTTC,CASSQDRLGGETQYF,-,-,TRBV4-3,TRBJ2-5
TGTGCCAGCACCCCACGAACAGGGAGCAATCAGCCCCAGCATTTT,CASTPRTGSNQPQHF,-,-,TRBV16,TRBJ1-5
TGTGCCAGCAGTCTCCCTTTGCGGGAGGGCCCAAATGAGCAGTTCTTC,CASSLPLREGPNEQFF,TRBD2,-,TRBV28,TRBJ2-1
TGTGCCAGTAGTTTTGATACCTCTGGAAACACCATATATTTT,CASSFDTSGNTIYF,-,-,TRBV19,TRBJ1-3
TGTGCCAGCAGCTTAGCAACTAACACAGATACGCAGTATTTT,CASSLATNTDTQYF,-,-,TRBV7-6,TRBJ2-3
TGTGCCAGTAGTATAGAGGGGGTCCCTTCAGATACGCAGTATTTT,CASSIEGVPSDTQYF,-,-,TRBV19,TRBJ2-3
TGTGCCTGGACCCGGACAGGCTCCCCAAGCGAGCAGTACTTC,CAWTRTGSPSEQYF,TRBD1,-,TRBV30,TRBJ2-7
TGTGCGAGCGGGACTAGCGGGATATACGAGCAGTACTTC,CASGTSGIYEQYF,TRBD2,once,TRBV7-2,TRBJ2-7
TGTGCCAGAAGCCCCCGGGACAGGGAACAAGAGACCCAGTACTTC,CARSPRDREQETQYF,TRBD1,-,TRBV5-3,TRBJ2-5
TGCGCCAGCAGCTTGGAAGCAGGGACTGGAAACACCATATATTTT,CASSLEAGTGNTIYF,-,-,TRBV5-1,TRBJ1-3
TGTGCCAGCAGCCGTAGACAGGGAGCCCTTCAAGAGACCCAGTACTTC,CASSRRQGALQETQYF,TRBD1,-,TRBV7-9,TRBJ2-5
TGTGCCAGCAGCTCTACTCACAGGGTAGGGAACACCGGGGAGCTGTTTTTT,CASSSTHRVGNTGELFF,-,-,TRBV7-9,TRBJ2-2
TGTGCCAGCTCACCCCAGGGGGCTGGCTACGAGCAGTACTTC,CASSPQGAGYEQYF,TRBD1,-,TRBV18,TRBJ2-7
TGCGCCAGCAGCAGGGGGTACCAAGAGACCCAGTACTTC,CASSRGYQETQYF,-,-,TRBV5-1,TRBJ2-5
TGTGCCAGCAGTTCCCAATCCTACGAGCAGTACTTC,CASSSQSYEQYF,-,few,TRBV27,TRBJ2-7
TGTGCCAGCACCTCGGGACAGGGCTTCTCTGGGGCCAACGTCCTGACTTTC,CASTSGQGFSGANVLTF,TRBD1,-,TRBV7-9,TRBJ2-6